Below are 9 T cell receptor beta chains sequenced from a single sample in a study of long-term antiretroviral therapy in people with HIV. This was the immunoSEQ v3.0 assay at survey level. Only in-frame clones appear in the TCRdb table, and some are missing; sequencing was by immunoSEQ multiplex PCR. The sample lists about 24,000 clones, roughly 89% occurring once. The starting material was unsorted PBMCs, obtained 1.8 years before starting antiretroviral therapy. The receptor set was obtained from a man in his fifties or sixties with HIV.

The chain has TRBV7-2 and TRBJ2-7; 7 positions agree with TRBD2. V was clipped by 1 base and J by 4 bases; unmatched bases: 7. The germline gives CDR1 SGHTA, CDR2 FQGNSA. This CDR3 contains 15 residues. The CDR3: CASSLGLGGSYEQYF. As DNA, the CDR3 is TGTGCCAGCAGCTTAGGGTTGGGCGGGAGTTACGAGCAGTACTTC.

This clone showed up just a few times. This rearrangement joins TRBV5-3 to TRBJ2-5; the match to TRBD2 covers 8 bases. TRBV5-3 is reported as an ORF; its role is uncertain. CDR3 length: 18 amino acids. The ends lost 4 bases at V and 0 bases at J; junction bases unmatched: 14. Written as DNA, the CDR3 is TGTGCCAGAAGCCCACAAGTACGACTAGCGACACACCAAGAGACCCAGTACTTC. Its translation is CARSPQVRLATHQETQYF.

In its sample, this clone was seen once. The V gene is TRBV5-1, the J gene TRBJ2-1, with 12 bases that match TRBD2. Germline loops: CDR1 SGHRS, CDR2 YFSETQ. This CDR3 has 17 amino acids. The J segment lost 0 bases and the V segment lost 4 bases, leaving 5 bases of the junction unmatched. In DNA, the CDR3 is TGCGCCAGCAGCGCGACTAGCGGGAGAAGCTCCTACAATGAGCAGTTCTTC. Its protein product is CASSATSGRSSYNEQFF.

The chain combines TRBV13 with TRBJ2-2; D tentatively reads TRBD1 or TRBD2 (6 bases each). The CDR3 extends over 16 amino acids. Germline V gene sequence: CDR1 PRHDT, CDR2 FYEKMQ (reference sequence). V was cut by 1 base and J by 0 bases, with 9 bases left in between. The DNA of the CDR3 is TGTGCCAGCAGCTTAGCGGGGGCCACGAACACCGGGGAGCTGTTTTTT. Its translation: CASSLAGATNTGELFF.

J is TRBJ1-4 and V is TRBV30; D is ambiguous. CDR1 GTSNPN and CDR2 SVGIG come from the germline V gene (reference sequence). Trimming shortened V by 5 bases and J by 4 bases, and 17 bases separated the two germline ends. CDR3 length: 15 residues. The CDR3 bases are TGTGCCTGGTTACCCGACCGCTCTTATAATGAAAAACTGTTTTTT. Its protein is CAWLPDRSYNEKLFF.

CDR3 DNA sequence: TGTGCCAGCGGCCAACCCCGGGGGGACTATGGCTACACCTTC. Protein sequence: CASGQPRGDYGYTF. The chain links TRBV28 to TRBJ1-2; D perhaps matches TRBD1 (5 bases). The germline CDR1 and CDR2 sequences are MDHEN and SYDVKM. The CDR3 sequence is 14 residues long. V lost 8 bases, J lost 3 bases, and 16 bases lay in between.

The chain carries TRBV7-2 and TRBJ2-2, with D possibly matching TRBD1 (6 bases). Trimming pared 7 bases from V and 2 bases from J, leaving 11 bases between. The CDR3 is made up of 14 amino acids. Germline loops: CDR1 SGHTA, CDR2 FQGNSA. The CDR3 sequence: CASKMGHNTGELFF. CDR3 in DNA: TGTGCCAGCAAGATGGGACATAACACCGGGGAGCTGTTTTTT.

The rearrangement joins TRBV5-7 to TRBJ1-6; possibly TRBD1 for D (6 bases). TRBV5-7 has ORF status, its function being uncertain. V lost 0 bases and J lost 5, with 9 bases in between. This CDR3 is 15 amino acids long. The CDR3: CASSLGPGDNSPLHF. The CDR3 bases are TGTGCCAGCAGCTTGGGTCCAGGGGATAATTCACCCCTCCACTTT.

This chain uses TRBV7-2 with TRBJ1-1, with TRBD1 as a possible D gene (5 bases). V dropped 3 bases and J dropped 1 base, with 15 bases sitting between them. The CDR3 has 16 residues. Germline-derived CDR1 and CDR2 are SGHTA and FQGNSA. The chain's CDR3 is CASSFGFRARNTEAFF. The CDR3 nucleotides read TGTGCCAGCAGCTTCGGGTTCAGGGCTAGGAACACTGAAGCTTTCTTT.